The following is a T cell receptor (beta chain) sequence with its context. Its cognate antigen is unknown. The protocol was immunoSEQ multiplex PCR, while the TCRdb copy is restricted to in-frame clones and leaves out a portion. The repertoire has 90,000 to 100,000 clones, 70% to 90% of them found once; the top ten carry roughly 0.79%. This specimen comes from a study of OX40 agonist ivuxolimab in advanced cancers. Study in general: The group had a mean age of around 60 years, ranged from about 23 to 85, and was roughly 80% male. Study-wide findings and caveats: Partial responders receiving 0.1-3.0 mg/kg showed among the lowest clonal expansion. By week 6 at 0.1 to 3.0 mg/kg, blood CD4+ and CD8+ T cells had expanded clonally.

Autoimmune disease history or systemic immunosuppression meant exclusion. The sample here was CD4+ or CD8+ T cells sorted from blood, taken in a trial of the OX40 agonist ivuxolimab. The TCR sequence derives from an adult with an advanced solid tumor such as melanoma, head and neck, liver or kidney cancer.

The CDR3 protein is CASSGYGLPNEQFF. In DNA, the CDR3 is TGTGCCAGCAGCGGATACGGGCTTCCCAATGAGCAGTTCTTC. The chain combines TRBV7-9 with TRBJ2-1; the D is unclear. CDR1 is SEHNR, CDR2 FQNEAQ, per germline (reference sequence). V lost 5 bases and J 6 bases, leaving 14 bases between the germline ends. The CDR3 sequence is 14 residues long.